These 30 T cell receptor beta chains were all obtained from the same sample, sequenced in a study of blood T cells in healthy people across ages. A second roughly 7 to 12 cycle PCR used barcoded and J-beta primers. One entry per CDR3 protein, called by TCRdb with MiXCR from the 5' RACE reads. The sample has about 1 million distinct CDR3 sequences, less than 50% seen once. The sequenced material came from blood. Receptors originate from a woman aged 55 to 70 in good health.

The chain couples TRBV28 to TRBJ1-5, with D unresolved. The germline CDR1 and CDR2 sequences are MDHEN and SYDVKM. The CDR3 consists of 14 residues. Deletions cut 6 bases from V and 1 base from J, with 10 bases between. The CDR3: CASSPGKSNQPQHF. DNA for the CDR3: TGTGCCAGCAGCCCCGGAAAAAGCAATCAGCCCCAGCATTTT.

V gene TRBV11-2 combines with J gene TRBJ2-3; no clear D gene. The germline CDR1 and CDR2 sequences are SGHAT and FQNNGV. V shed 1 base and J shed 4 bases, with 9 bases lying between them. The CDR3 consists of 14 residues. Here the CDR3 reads CASSLGDIPDTQYF. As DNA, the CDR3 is TGTGCCAGCAGCTTAGGGGATATTCCAGATACGCAGTATTTT.

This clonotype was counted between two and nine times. The CDR3 DNA sequence: TGCGCCAGCAGCTCCCGGGACGCAACATACGAGCAGTACTTC. Translating it yields CASSSRDATYEQYF. The chain couples TRBV5-1 to TRBJ2-7; either TRBD1 or TRBD2 may supply D (5 bases each). The V gene's germline CDR1 is SGHRS and CDR2 YFSETQ. The ends were cut back, 3 bases at V and 4 bases at J, with 14 bases in the middle. This CDR3 region has 14 residues.

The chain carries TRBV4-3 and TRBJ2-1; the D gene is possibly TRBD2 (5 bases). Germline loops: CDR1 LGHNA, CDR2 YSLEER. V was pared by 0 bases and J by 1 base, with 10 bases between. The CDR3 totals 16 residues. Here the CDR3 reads CASSQEGSGSYNEQFF. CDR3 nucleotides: TGCGCCAGCAGCCAAGAAGGGAGCGGTTCCTACAATGAGCAGTTCTTC.

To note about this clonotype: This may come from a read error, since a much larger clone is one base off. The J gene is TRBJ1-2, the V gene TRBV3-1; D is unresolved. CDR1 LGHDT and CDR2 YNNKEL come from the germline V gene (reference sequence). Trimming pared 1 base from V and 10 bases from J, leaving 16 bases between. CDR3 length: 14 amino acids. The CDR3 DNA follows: TGTGCCAGCAGCCAAGCCAGATCGGGCGGTGACTACACCTTC. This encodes CASSQARSGGDYTF. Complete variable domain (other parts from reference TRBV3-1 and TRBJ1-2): DTAVSQTPKYLVTQMGNDKSIKCEQNLGHDTMYWYKQDSKKFLKIMFSYNNKELIINETVPNRFSPKSPDKAHLNLHINSLELGDSAVYFCASSQARSGGDYTFGSGTRLTVV.

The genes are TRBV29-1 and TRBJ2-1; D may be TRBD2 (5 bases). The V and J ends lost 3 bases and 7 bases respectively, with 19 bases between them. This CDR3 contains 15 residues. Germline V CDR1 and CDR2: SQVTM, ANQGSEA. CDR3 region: CSVEIDGMALNEQFF. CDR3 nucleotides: TGCAGCGTTGAGATCGACGGGATGGCATTGAATGAGCAGTTCTTC.

The CDR3 is CASSYPFGLAFETQYF. DNA of the CDR3: TGTGCCAGCAGTTACCCTTTTGGACTAGCTTTTGAGACCCAGTACTTC. The V call is TRBV6-2 or TRBV6-3, the J call TRBJ2-5, with 8 bases matching TRBD2. CDR1 and CDR2 from the germline V gene are MNHEY and SVGEGT. CDR3 length: 16 residues. Unmatched junction bases numbered 10, after V lost 2 bases and J lost 5 bases.

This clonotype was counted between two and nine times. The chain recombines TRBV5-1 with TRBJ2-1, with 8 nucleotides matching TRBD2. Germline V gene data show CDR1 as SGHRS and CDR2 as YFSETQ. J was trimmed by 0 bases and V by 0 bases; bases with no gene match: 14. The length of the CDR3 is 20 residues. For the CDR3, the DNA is TGCGCCAGCAGCTTGGCCGGCGCTAGCGGGTCTACCAGCTCCTACAATGAGCAGTTCTTC. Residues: CASSLAGASGSTSSYNEQFF.

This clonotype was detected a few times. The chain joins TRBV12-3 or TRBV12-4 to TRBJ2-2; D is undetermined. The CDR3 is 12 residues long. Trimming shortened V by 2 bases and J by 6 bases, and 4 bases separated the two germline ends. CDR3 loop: CASSLIPGELFF. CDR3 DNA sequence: TGTGCCAGCAGTTTAATTCCCGGGGAGCTGTTTTTT.

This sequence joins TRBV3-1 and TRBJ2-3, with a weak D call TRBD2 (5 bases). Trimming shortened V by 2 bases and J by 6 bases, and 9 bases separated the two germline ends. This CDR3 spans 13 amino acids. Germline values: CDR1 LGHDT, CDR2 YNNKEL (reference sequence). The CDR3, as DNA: TGTGCCAGCAGCCAATCTCGGGGTGATACGCAGTATTTT. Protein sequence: CASSQSRGDTQYF.

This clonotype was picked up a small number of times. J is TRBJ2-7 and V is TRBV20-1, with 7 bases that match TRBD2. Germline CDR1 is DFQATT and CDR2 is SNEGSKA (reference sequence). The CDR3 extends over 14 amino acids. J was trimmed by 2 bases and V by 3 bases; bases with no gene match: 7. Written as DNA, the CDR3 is TGCAGTGCTAGTACTCTAGCGGTAGCCTACGAGCAGTACTTC. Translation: CSASTLAVAYEQYF.

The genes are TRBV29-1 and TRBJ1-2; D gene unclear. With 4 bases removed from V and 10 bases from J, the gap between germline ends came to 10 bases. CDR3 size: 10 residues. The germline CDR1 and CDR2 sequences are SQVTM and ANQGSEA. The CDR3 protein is CSVGLMDYTF. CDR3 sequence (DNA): TGCAGCGTTGGGCTGATGGACTACACCTTC.

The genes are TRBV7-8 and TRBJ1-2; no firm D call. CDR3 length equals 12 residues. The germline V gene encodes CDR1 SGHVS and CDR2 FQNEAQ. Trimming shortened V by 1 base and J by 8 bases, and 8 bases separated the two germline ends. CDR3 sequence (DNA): TGTGCCAGCAGCTTAGAGCTGAGAGGCTACACCTTC. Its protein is CASSLELRGYTF.

The CDR3 coding sequence is TGTGCCACCGAAGGGCCGGGCAATGAGCAGTTCTTC. Translated: CATEGPGNEQFF. The chain links TRBV24-1 to TRBJ2-1, with unresolved D. The V gene lost 9 bases and the J gene lost 6 bases, with 11 bases spanning the gap. Germline assignment: CDR1 KGHDR and CDR2 SFDVKD. The CDR3 covers 12 residues.

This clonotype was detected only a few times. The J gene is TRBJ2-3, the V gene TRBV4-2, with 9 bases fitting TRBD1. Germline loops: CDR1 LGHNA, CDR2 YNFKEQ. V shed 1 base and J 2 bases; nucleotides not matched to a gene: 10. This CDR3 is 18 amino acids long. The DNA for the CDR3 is TGTGCCAGCAGCCAAGTGTGGGTGACAGGGGGAATCACAGATACGCAGTATTTT. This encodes CASSQVWVTGGITDTQYF.

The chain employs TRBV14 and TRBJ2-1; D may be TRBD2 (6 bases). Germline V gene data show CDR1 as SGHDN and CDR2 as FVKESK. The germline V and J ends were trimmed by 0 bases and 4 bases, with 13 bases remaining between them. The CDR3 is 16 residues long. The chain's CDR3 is CASSQEARGLYNEQFF. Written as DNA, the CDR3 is TGTGCCAGCAGCCAAGAGGCACGGGGACTTTACAATGAGCAGTTCTTC. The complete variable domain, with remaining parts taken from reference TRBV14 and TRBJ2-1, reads EAGVTQFPSHSVIEKGQTVTLRCDPISGHDNLYWYRRVMGKEIKFLLHFVKESKQDESGMPNNRFLAERTGGTYSTLKVQPAELEDSGVYFCASSQEARGLYNEQFFGPGTRLTVL.

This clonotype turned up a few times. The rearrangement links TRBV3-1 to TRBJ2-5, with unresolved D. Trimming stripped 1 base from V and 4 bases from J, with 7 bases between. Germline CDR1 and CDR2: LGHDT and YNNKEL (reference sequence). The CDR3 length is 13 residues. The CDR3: CASSQVLGETQYF. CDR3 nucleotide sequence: TGTGCCAGCAGCCAAGTACTCGGAGAGACCCAGTACTTC.

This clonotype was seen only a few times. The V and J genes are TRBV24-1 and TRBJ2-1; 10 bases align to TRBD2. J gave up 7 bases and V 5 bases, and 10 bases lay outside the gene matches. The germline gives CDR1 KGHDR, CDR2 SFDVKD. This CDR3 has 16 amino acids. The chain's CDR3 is CATSVTSGRVGNEQFF. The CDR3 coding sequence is TGTGCCACCAGTGTAACCAGCGGGAGGGTCGGGAATGAGCAGTTCTTC.

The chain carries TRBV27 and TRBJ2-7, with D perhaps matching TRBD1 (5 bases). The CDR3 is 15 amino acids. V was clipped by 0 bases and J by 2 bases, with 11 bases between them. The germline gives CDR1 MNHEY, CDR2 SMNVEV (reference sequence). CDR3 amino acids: CASSLSETEPYEQYF. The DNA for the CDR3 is TGTGCCAGCAGTTTATCCGAGACAGAGCCCTACGAGCAGTACTTC.

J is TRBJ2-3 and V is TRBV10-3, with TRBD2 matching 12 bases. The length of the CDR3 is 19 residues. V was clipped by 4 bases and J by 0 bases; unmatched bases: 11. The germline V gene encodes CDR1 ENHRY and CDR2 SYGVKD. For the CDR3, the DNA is TGTGCCATCAGTGTAACTAGCGGGGGGCCCCGCTCTAGCACAGATACGCAGTATTTT. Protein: CAISVTSGGPRSSTDTQYF.

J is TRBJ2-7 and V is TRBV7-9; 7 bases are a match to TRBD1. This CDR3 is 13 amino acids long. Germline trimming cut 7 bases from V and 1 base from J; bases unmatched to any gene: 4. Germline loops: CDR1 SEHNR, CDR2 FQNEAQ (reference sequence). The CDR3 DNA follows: TGTGCCAGCATCCAACAGGGGTCCTACGAGCAGTACTTC. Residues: CASIQQGSYEQYF.

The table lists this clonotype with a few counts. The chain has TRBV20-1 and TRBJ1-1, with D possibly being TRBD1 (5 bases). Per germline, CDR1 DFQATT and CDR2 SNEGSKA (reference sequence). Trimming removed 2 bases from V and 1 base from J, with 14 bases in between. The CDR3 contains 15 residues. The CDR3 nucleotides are TGCAGTGCTAGAACCCCTGGGACGGCGAACACTGAAGCTTTCTTT. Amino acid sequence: CSARTPGTANTEAFF.

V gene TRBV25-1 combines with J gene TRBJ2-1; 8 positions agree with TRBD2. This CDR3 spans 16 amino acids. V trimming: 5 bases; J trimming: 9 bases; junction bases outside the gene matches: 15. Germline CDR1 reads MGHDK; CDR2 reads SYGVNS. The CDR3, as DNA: TGTGCCAGCAGTAACCTGGGTGGAGGGGGGACTAGTGAGCAGTTCTTC. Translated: CASSNLGGGGTSEQFF.

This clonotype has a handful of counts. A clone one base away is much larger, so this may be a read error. The CDR3 is CASKGSGSYEQYF. CDR3 sequence (DNA): TGTGCCAGCAAGGGTAGCGGCTCCTACGAGCAGTACTTC. This sequence joins TRBV2 and TRBJ2-7; tentatively, D is TRBD2 (6 bases). The germline V and J ends were trimmed by 7 bases and 0 bases, with 10 bases remaining between them. The length of the CDR3 is 13 residues. Germline values: CDR1 SNHLY, CDR2 FYNNEI.

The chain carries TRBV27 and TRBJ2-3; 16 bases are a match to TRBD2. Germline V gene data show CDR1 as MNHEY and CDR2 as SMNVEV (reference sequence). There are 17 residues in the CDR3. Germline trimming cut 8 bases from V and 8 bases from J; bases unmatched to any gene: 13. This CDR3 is CASFAHGTSGRAATQYF. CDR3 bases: TGTGCCAGCTTCGCACATGGGACTAGCGGGAGGGCAGCTACGCAGTATTTT.

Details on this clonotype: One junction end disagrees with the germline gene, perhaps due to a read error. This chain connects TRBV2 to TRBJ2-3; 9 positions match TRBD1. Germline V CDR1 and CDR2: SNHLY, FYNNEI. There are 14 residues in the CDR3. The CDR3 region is CATTNRGPTDTEYF. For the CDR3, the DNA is TGTGCCACAACCAACAGGGGGCCCACAGATACGGAGTATTTT. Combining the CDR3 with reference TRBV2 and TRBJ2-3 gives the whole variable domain EPEVTQTPSHQVTQMGQEVILRCVPISNHLYFYWYRQILGQKVEFLVSFYNNEISEKSEIFDDQFSVERPDGSNFTLKIRSTKLEDSAMYFCATTNRGPTDTEYFGPGTRLTVL.

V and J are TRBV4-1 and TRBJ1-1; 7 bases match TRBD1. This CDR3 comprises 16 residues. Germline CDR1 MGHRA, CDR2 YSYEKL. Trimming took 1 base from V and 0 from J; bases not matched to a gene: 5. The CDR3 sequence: CASSQADRELNTEAFF. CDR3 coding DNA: TGCGCCAGCAGCCAAGCCGACAGGGAATTGAACACTGAAGCTTTCTTT.

The CDR3: CASSPGILMAETQYF. CDR3 DNA sequence: TGTGCCAGCAGTCCAGGGATCTTGATGGCGGAGACCCAGTACTTC. This chain uses TRBV12-3 or TRBV12-4 with TRBJ2-7; tentatively, D is TRBD1 (5 bases). The J call may be mistaken, given a closer DNA end match to TRBJ2-5. This CDR3 has 15 residues.

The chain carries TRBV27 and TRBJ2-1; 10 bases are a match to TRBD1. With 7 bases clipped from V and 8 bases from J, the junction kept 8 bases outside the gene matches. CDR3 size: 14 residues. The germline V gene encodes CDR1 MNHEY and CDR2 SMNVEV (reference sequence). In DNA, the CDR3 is TGTGCCAGCAAGAACCGGGACAGGGGTTATGAGCAGTTCTTC. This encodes CASKNRDRGYEQFF.

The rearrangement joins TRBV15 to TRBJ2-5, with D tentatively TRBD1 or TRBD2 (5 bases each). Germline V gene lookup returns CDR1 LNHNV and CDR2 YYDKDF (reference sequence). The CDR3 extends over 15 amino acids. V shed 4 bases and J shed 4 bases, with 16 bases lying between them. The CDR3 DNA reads TGTGCCACCAGCACGGAGAGGGGTGGAACAGAGACCCAGTACTTC. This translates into CATSTERGGTETQYF.